The rows below give T cell receptor beta chains drawn from one sample of a study of tumor and adjacent non-tumor tissue in lung cancer. Each CDR3 protein gets one entry after TCRdb re-called the multiplex PCR reads with MiXCR. The sample includes some 100,000 distinct CDR3 sequences, approximately 65% of them seen just once. The sequencing sample was made of distant non-tumor lung tissue. Every receptor here comes from a man aged 25 to 45 with non-small cell lung cancer. The CDR3 runs from the conserved cysteine through the conserved F or W. The D gene is left open where the match is weak. Clone sizes are given selectively: once, few, many, or a class where the clone is expanded.

CDR3nt: TGTGCCAGCAGCCCCTGGACAGGCCACTACAATGAGCAGTTCTTC
CDR3aa: CASSPWTGHYNEQFF
v_gene: TRBV11-2
d_gene: TRBD1
j_gene: TRBJ2-1
abundance: large

CDR3nt: TGTGCCACCAGGGGGACAGAGTCCCCCGGGGAGCTGTTTTTT
CDR3aa: CATRGTESPGELFF
v_gene: TRBV24-1
d_gene: TRBD1
j_gene: TRBJ2-2
abundance: -

CDR3nt: TGTGCCAGCATCCACTCAGGCAGGGCGACAATAAACATTCAGTACTTC
CDR3aa: CASIHSGRATINIQYF
v_gene: TRBV11-1
d_gene: -
j_gene: TRBJ2-4
abundance: -

CDR3nt: TGCAGTGCTAGTAGCCCGGGGTACGATGGGCGGTTCTTC
CDR3aa: CSASSPGYDGRFF
v_gene: TRBV20-1
d_gene: -
j_gene: TRBJ2-1
abundance: -

CDR3nt: TGTGCCAGCAGCGTGGGATTAGAGAGCCACGAGCAGTACTTC
CDR3aa: CASSVGLESHEQYF
v_gene: TRBV12-3/TRBV12-4
d_gene: -
j_gene: TRBJ2-7
abundance: -

CDR3nt: TGCAGTGCTAGAGAAGGGACAGATAATTCACCCCTCCACTTT
CDR3aa: CSAREGTDNSPLHF
v_gene: TRBV20-1
d_gene: TRBD1
j_gene: TRBJ1-6
abundance: -

CDR3nt: TGTGCCAGCAGGCGACAGGGTCGTGAGACCGAGTACTTC
CDR3aa: CASRRQGRETEYF
v_gene: TRBV6-5
d_gene: TRBD1
j_gene: TRBJ2-5
abundance: once

CDR3nt: TGTGCCAGCAGTTACGTGGGGGGCGGTGGGACTGAGTCTTTCTTT
CDR3aa: CASSYVGGGGTESFF
v_gene: TRBV6-6
d_gene: -
j_gene: TRBJ1-1
abundance: -

CDR3nt: TGTGCCAGCAGTTTAGCGTTGTTCGATGGCTACACCTTC
CDR3aa: CASSLALFDGYTF
v_gene: TRBV12-3/TRBV12-4
d_gene: -
j_gene: TRBJ1-2
abundance: -

CDR3nt: TGTGCCAGCAGTCCCGCCCGACTAGCGGGCGTGGAGGATACGCAGTATTTT
CDR3aa: CASSPARLAGVEDTQYF
v_gene: TRBV2
d_gene: TRBD2
j_gene: TRBJ2-3
abundance: -

CDR3nt: TGCAGTGCTAGAGACGCAAACAGAGATCAGCCCCAGCATTTT
CDR3aa: CSARDANRDQPQHF
v_gene: TRBV20-1
d_gene: -
j_gene: TRBJ1-5
abundance: few

CDR3nt: TGTGCCAGCAGTCTCGGGGTCTATGAGCAGTTCTTC
CDR3aa: CASSLGVYEQFF
v_gene: TRBV28
d_gene: -
j_gene: TRBJ2-1
abundance: -

CDR3nt: TGCAGTACTAGAAGGGGAGCTGAGACCCGGTACTTC
CDR3aa: CSTRRGAETRYF
v_gene: TRBV20-1
d_gene: -
j_gene: TRBJ2-5
abundance: -

CDR3nt: TGCACCAGCAGCTCCGGGAGGTCCTACAATGAGCAGTTCTTC
CDR3aa: CTSSSGRSYNEQFF
v_gene: TRBV5-1
d_gene: TRBD2
j_gene: TRBJ2-1
abundance: -

CDR3nt: TGTGCCAGCAGTTCCCGTCCTTCCCTCACTGAAGCTTTCTTT
CDR3aa: CASSSRPSLTEAFF
v_gene: TRBV12-3/TRBV12-4
d_gene: -
j_gene: TRBJ1-1
abundance: many

CDR3nt: TGTGCCAGCAGCCCCGGACTAGCGGGAACCACAGATACGCAGTATTTT
CDR3aa: CASSPGLAGTTDTQYF
v_gene: TRBV12-3/TRBV12-4
d_gene: TRBD2
j_gene: TRBJ2-3
abundance: many